Described below is a single T cell receptor beta chain sequence and its context. Its antigen specificity is not known. Base qualities are not at hand, and no much larger clone is one base apart. The entry originates in a study of T cells in localized non-small cell lung cancer (dated by TCRdb to 2018 to 2020). Concerning the study at large: Comparing tumors with uninvolved tumor-adjacent lungs, the study looked at the T cell repertoires of 200 to 250 patients with early-stage NSCLC. The cohort was made up of hundreds of treatment-naive NSCLC patients whose localized lung tumors had been resected. A mean age of around 66 years was recorded for the NSCLC patients, of whom roughly 130 were male and about a hundred were female. The investigation overall reported the following: Longer overall survival was associated with higher T cell density in blood, whereas shorter survival was associated with higher clonality in adjacent lung. A median of about 55 of the top 100 tumor clones were detected in paired uninvolved adjacent lung, and some 30 of these tumor clones were also found among the top 100 clones of the paired uninvolved adjacent lung. The highest T cell clonality was observed in uninvolved tumor-adjacent lung, where clonality exceeded that of tumor, suggesting that antigenic responses were more focused in uninvolved tumor-adjacent lung. Because multi-region sequencing of the tumors was not done, intratumor heterogeneity could not be ruled out. Because of the exploratory design, TCR variables were selected using unadjusted p-values without false-discovery rate correction.

V lost 0 bases and J lost 0 bases; the stretch between them is 6 bases long. CDR1 and CDR2 (KGHSH, LQKENI) derive from the germline V gene. Inclusive of the bounding cysteine and phenylalanine, the CDR3 is 15 residues long. Just CDR3 DNA is preserved here, 45 bases in frame from base 1. At diagnosis, tumor, uninvolved tumor-adjacent lung and peripheral blood were collected and then preserved as a mix of FFPE and fresh-frozen material. For TCR repertoire profiling, blood samples were analyzed as peripheral blood mononuclear cells. TCR beta CDR3 regions were sequenced from DNA using the immunoSEQ Assay. In the original analysis: To compute T cell density, TCR beta template counts were normalized to usable DNA, which was estimated by amplifying housekeeping genes. Richness was estimated with the preseqR package, extrapolating to 400,000 templates for PBMC samples and 120,000 templates for tissue samples. Clonality was defined as one minus Pielou's evenness. Tissue-enriched TCRs were identified through differential abundance testing performed on productive amino-acid clonotypes, with a minimum total count of 5 and an alpha of 0.1. The Jaccard Index and the Morisita Overlap Index were used to quantify repertoire overlap between compartments. GLIPH grouped TCR beta CDR3s together with public tetramer-defined viral CDR3s, and a viral motif had to include at least three viral sequences and also show V-gene enrichment. TCRdb took over this immuneACCESS table, retaining in-frame rearrangements with V and J assigned. Such tables are incomplete; in checked studies, under half of the missing clones stem from an unresolved V gene, and the remainder is unexplained. The V and J calls and the clone size are those of that table, but D and trimming were determined from the DNA. For this sample the table gives around 26,000 clones, of which around 91% were detected only once. The top ten clonotypes cover about 1% of the sample.

This chain joins TRBV18 to TRBJ2-1; 5 matching bases give a weak D call of TRBD2. This TCR was sampled from a woman between 35 and 70 years old with stage I lung adenocarcinoma. This specimen consisted of peripheral blood, obtained before any cancer treatment. At the DNA level, the sequence is TGTGCCAGCTCACCACCGGGGAGCTCCTACAATGAGCAGTTCTTC. Its protein reads: CASSPPGSSYNEQFF.